This is a list of T cell receptor beta chains from one sample in a study of blood T cells in healthy people across ages. MiXCR, applied by TCRdb to the 5' RACE reads, yields one record per CDR3 protein. The sample carries approximately 960,000 distinct CDR3 sequences, roughly 29% recorded once. These sequences were also reported in another study, on T cells of mothers and their children.

The source material was blood. The receptors here all came from a woman aged 40 to 50 in good health. CDR3s include the opening cysteine and the closing phenylalanine or tryptophan. D genes are given only for firm matches. The size entry is marked missing in some rows and otherwise reads once, few, many or a size class.

few	-	TRBV9	TRBJ2-7	CASSADQPPYEQYF	TGTGCCAGCAGCGCAGACCAGCCCCCCTACGAGCAGTACTTC
-	-	TRBV20-1	TRBJ2-1	CSARDLRVGNEQFF	TGCAGTGCTAGAGATCTAAGAGTTGGGAATGAGCAGTTCTTC
-	-	TRBV13	TRBJ2-5	CASSSLNRATQETQYF	TGTGCCAGCAGCTCCCTGAACCGGGCGACCCAAGAGACCCAGTACTTC
-	-	TRBV7-2	TRBJ2-3	CASSLASNRAADTQYF	TGTGCCAGCAGCTTAGCCTCTAATAGGGCAGCAGATACGCAGTATTTT
many	-	TRBV29-1	TRBJ1-1	CSVGGSNTEAFF	TGCAGCGTCGGGGGATCAAACACTGAAGCTTTCTTT
few	TRBD1	TRBV20-1	TRBJ2-3	CSGGGADTQYF	TGCAGTGGAGGGGGCGCAGATACGCAGTATTTT
-	TRBD2	TRBV11-2	TRBJ2-7	CASSSNTGTRYEQYF	TGTGCCAGCAGCAGTAACACAGGGACTAGATACGAGCAGTACTTC
many	-	TRBV7-6	TRBJ2-7	CASSSRDISYEQYF	TGTGCCAGCAGCTCCCGGGACATTTCCTACGAGCAGTACTTC
few	TRBD2	TRBV7-9	TRBJ2-1	CASGTSGGHSYNEQFF	TGTGCCAGCGGGACTAGCGGGGGCCACTCCTACAATGAGCAGTTCTTC
many	TRBD1	TRBV28	TRBJ2-1	CASRNRGEWQFF	TGTGCCAGCAGAAACAGGGGTGAGTGGCAGTTCTTC
-	TRBD1	TRBV6-1	TRBJ1-2	CASRDPGQGLLYGYTF	TGTGCCAGCAGGGACCCGGGACAGGGACTTCTTTATGGCTACACCTTC
few	-	TRBV29-1	TRBJ2-3	CSVTGEGTDTQYF	TGCAGCGTAACAGGGGAGGGCACAGATACGCAGTATTTT
few	TRBD1	TRBV28	TRBJ2-1	CASRVYRGRKQNEQFF	TGTGCCAGCAGAGTTTACAGGGGGCGAAAACAAAATGAGCAGTTCTTC
few	-	TRBV12-3/TRBV12-4	TRBJ1-1	CASGQRDLNTEAFF	TGTGCCAGCGGCCAACGGGATTTGAACACTGAAGCTTTCTTT
few	-	TRBV7-2	TRBJ2-1	CASSPPVNEQFF	TGTGCCAGCAGCCCCCCGGTAAATGAGCAGTTCTTC
-	-	TRBV20-1	TRBJ2-7	CSARDGAGGGYEQYF	TGCAGTGCTAGAGATGGGGCAGGGGGAGGCTACGAGCAGTACTTC
-	-	TRBV2	TRBJ2-6	CASSEAGGANVLTF	TGTGCCAGCAGTGAAGCGGGGGGGGCCAACGTCCTGACTTTC
many	-	TRBV28	TRBJ2-7	CASSQGDLLTAQYF	TGTGCCAGCAGTCAGGGGGACTTGCTTACGGCGCAGTACTTC
few	-	TRBV6-2/TRBV6-3	TRBJ1-1	CASSSNVWQNTEAFF	TGTGCCAGCAGTTCTAATGTTTGGCAGAACACTGAAGCTTTCTTT
few	TRBD1	TRBV10-3	TRBJ1-1	CAIRTGVSNRNTEAFF	TGTGCCATCAGGACAGGGGTTTCGAACCGGAACACTGAAGCTTTCTTT
many	TRBD1	TRBV5-4	TRBJ1-2	CASSLETGGESYTF	TGTGCCAGCAGCTTGGAGACAGGGGGCGAGAGCTACACCTTC
many	TRBD1	TRBV4-3	TRBJ2-7	CASSQDLTGNGYEQYF	TGCGCCAGCAGCCAAGATTTGACAGGGAATGGGTACGAGCAGTACTTC
-	-	TRBV7-2	TRBJ1-5	CASSPSQSNQPQHF	TGTGCCAGCAGCCCCAGTCAGAGCAATCAGCCCCAGCATTTT
-	-	TRBV7-9	TRBJ1-5	CASSLASAGWNQPQHF	TGTGCCAGCAGCTTAGCCTCGGCAGGATGGAATCAGCCCCAGCATTTT
-	-	TRBV7-9	TRBJ1-2	CASSLREASYGYTF	TGTGCCAGCAGCTTAAGAGAGGCCTCTTATGGCTACACCTTC
-	-	TRBV7-9	TRBJ2-1	CASNIGGVGGNEQFF	TGTGCCAGCAACATAGGAGGGGTGGGTGGTAATGAGCAGTTCTTC
-	TRBD1	TRBV29-1	TRBJ1-2	CSVRQGYYGYTF	TGCAGCGTTCGACAGGGGTACTATGGCTACACCTTC
few	-	TRBV2	TRBJ2-1	CASSARGYNEQFF	TGTGCCAGCAGTGCGCGGGGCTACAATGAGCAGTTCTTC
many	TRBD2	TRBV24-1	TRBJ2-1	CATSDPGGENEQFF	TGTGCCACCAGTGATCCGGGAGGGGAGAATGAGCAGTTCTTC
few	TRBD2	TRBV4-1	TRBJ2-3	CASSQVLAGGDTQYF	TGCGCCAGCAGCCAAGTTCTAGCGGGAGGAGATACGCAGTATTTT
few	-	TRBV30	TRBJ1-5	CAWSQGWGGQPQHF	TGTGCCTGGAGTCAGGGGTGGGGTGGGCAGCCCCAGCATTTT
-	-	TRBV20-1	TRBJ2-7	CSASSSVYEQYF	TGCAGTGCTAGTTCTAGCGTCTACGAGCAGTACTTC
-	-	TRBV28	TRBJ1-2	CATITNYGYTF	TGTGCCACCATTACAAACTATGGCTACACCTTC
-	TRBD2	TRBV12-3/TRBV12-4	TRBJ2-7	CASSGWEGAEQYF	TGTGCCAGCAGTGGGTGGGAGGGTGCCGAGCAGTACTTC
many	TRBD1	TRBV28	TRBJ2-7	CASSLPGTGSYEQYF	TGTGCCAGCAGTCTCCCTGGGACAGGGTCCTACGAGCAGTACTTC
-	-	TRBV29-1	TRBJ1-3	CSVRTQSFGNTIYF	TGCAGCGTGCGGACACAGTCCTTTGGAAACACCATATATTTT
few	TRBD1	TRBV12-3/TRBV12-4	TRBJ2-1	CASSSDRVVDEQFF	TGTGCCAGCAGCTCGGACAGGGTAGTCGATGAGCAGTTCTTC
many	TRBD1	TRBV20-1	TRBJ1-1	CSARGPGQGATEAFF	TGCAGTGCTAGAGGCCCGGGACAGGGGGCCACTGAAGCTTTCTTT
few	TRBD1	TRBV13	TRBJ2-7	CASSLAARGTYEQYF	TGTGCCAGCAGCTTAGCGGCCAGGGGGACCTACGAGCAGTACTTC
many	-	TRBV4-1	TRBJ2-3	CASSQSPTLSADTQYF	TGCGCCAGCAGCCAATCCCCCACCCTTTCGGCAGATACGCAGTATTTT
-	TRBD1	TRBV7-2	TRBJ1-1	CAGSPYRGLPNTEAFF	TGTGCCGGCAGCCCTTACAGGGGCCTACCAAACACTGAAGCTTTCTTT
-	TRBD1	TRBV7-2	TRBJ2-1	CASSLAGTANNEQFF	TGTGCCAGCAGCCTAGCCGGGACAGCCAACAATGAGCAGTTCTTC
-	-	TRBV30	TRBJ1-1	CAWTVVMNTEAFF	TGTGCCTGGACAGTAGTTATGAACACTGAAGCTTTCTTT
-	-	TRBV18	TRBJ2-1	CASSPQGTSSYNEQFF	TGTGCCAGCTCACCACAGGGGACGAGCTCCTACAATGAGCAGTTCTTC